Listed here are 5 T cell receptor beta chains from one sample, sequenced in a study of long-term antiretroviral therapy in people with HIV. The immunoSEQ assay was v3.0, run at survey level. The data were produced by immunoSEQ multiplex PCR, yet TCRdb's version contains in-frame clones alone and is incomplete. The sample includes tens of thousands of clones, just over 90% of them seen just once. The sample was unsorted PBMCs, taken 7.6 years after starting antiretroviral therapy. All receptors derive from a woman aged 40 to 50 with HIV.

J is TRBJ2-5 and V is TRBV18; D unclear. The germline V gene has CDR1 KGHSH and CDR2 LQKENI. V was clipped by 6 bases and J by 2 bases, with 16 bases between them. The CDR3 runs 15 residues. DNA for the CDR3: TGTGCCAGCTCGCTCATTCGGGTGGATCAAGAGACCCAGTACTTC. Translating gives CASSLIRVDQETQYF.

V gene TRBV19 combines with J gene TRBJ1-2, with D maybe TRBD1 (6 bases). The CDR3 contains 17 residues. V was clipped by 1 base and J by 6 bases, with 21 bases between them. In germline, CDR1 is LNHDA, CDR2 SQIVND (reference sequence). CDR3 sequence reads: CASSIAIIQGTEHGYTF. CDR3 DNA: TGTGCCAGTAGTATAGCGATTATACAGGGAACTGAACATGGCTACACCTTC.

The V call is TRBV5-1, the J call TRBJ1-1; D is ambiguous. The germline CDR1 and CDR2 sequences are SGHRS and YFSETQ. This CDR3 has 13 residues. Trimming shortened V by 3 bases and J by 4 bases, and 10 bases separated the two germline ends. Written as DNA, the CDR3 is TGCGCCAGCAGCTACGAGGATGGCACTGAAGCTTTCTTT. Protein product: CASSYEDGTEAFF.

V is TRBV18 and J is TRBJ2-7, with D unresolved. Trimming cost V 0 bases and J 4 bases, with 7 bases left between them. The germline V gene has CDR1 KGHSH and CDR2 LQKENI. This CDR3 region has 13 residues. Written as DNA, the CDR3 is TGTGCCAGCTCACCACCCAGCGTTTACGAGCAGTACTTC. Translating gives CASSPPSVYEQYF.

The V and J genes are TRBV6-5 and TRBJ2-7, with D tentatively TRBD1 or TRBD2 (5 bases each). The CDR3 runs to 14 residues. V was cut by 5 bases and J by 6 bases, with 17 bases left in between. Germline loops: CDR1 MNHEY, CDR2 SVGAGI. The CDR3 sequence: CASSLRDGYSEQYF. CDR3 sequence (DNA): TGTGCCAGCAGTCTCCGGGACGGTTATTCCGAGCAGTACTTC.